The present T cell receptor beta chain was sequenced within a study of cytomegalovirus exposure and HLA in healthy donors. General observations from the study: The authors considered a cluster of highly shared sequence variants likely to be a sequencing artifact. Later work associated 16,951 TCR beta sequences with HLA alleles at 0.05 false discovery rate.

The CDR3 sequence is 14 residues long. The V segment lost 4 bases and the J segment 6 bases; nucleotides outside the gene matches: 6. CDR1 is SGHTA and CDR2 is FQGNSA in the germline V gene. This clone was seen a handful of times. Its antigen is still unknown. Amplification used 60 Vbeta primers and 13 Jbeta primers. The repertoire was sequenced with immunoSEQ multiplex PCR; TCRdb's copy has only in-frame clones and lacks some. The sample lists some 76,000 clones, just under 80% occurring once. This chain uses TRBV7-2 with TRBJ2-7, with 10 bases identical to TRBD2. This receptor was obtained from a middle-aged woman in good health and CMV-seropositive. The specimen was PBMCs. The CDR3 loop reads CASSSGTSVGEQYF. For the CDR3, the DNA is TGTGCCAGCAGCTCCGGGACTAGCGTTGGCGAGCAGTACTTC. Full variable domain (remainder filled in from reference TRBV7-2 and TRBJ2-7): GAGVSQSPSNKVTEKGKDVELRCDPISGHTALYWYRQSLGQGLEFLIYFQGNSAPDKSGLPSDRFSAERTGGSVSTLTIQRTQQEDSAVYLCASSSGTSVGEQYFGPGTRLTVT.